This entry features one TCR beta chain sequence. Its specificity is not known. The entry originates in a study of persistence of HIV-infected CD4 T cells. The immunoSEQ assay was version 4, run in survey mode. Using immunoSEQ multiplex PCR, the repertoire was profiled, and TCRdb retains in-frame clones only, with some absent. The sample holds about 20,000 clones; 70% to 80% are singletons and the top ten take under 8%. Germline V lookup: CDR1 MDHEN, CDR2 SYDVKM. The length of the CDR3 is 15 residues. Deletions cut 3 bases from V and 3 bases from J, with 11 bases between. The stimulus was lysate of CMV-infected fibroblasts, about 11 ug/mL. Sorting of responding CD4+ T cells relied on upregulated CD40 ligand together with CD69.

Sequenced material: CD4+ T cells sorted from PBMCs after approximately 18-hour stimulation, taken from a patient who received antiretroviral therapy. The chain links TRBV28 to TRBJ1-4; no firm D call. This clonotype originated in an adult man with HIV who was CMV-seropositive. The chain's CDR3 is CASSFPRVPNEKLFF. The CDR3 DNA sequence: TGTGCCAGCAGTTTCCCCCGGGTGCCTAATGAAAAACTGTTTTTT.